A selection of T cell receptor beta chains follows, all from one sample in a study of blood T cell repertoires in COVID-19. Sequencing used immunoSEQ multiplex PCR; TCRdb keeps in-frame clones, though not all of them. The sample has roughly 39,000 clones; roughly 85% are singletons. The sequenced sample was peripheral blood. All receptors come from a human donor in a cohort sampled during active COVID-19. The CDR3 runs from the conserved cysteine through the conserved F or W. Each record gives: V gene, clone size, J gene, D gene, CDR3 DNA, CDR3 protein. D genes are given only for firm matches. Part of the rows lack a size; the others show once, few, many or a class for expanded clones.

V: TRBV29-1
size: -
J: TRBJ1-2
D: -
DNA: TGCAGCTCCCTAGGTGCTGGCTACACCTTC
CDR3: CSSLGAGYTF

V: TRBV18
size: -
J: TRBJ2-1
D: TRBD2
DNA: TGTGCCAGCTCACTCTTGACTAGCGGGTCGTACAATGAGCAGTTCTTC
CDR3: CASSLLTSGSYNEQFF

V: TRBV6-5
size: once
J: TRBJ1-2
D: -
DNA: TGTGCCAGCAGTTACCGGGGTGATGGCTACACCTTC
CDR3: CASSYRGDGYTF

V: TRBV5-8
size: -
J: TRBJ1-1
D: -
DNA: TGTGCCAGCAGCCTGGGTGCAGGGGTCCTTGATGGGAATGAAGCTTTCTTT
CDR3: CASSLGAGVLDGNEAFF

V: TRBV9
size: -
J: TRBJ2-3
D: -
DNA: TGTGCCAGCAGCTACACAGGGGAGGTCAACACAGATACGCAGTATTTT
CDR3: CASSYTGEVNTDTQYF

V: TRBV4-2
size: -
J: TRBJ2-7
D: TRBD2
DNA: TGTGCCAGCAGCCAAGAGGGGAGCGGGACTAGCTACGAGCAGTACTTC
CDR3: CASSQEGSGTSYEQYF

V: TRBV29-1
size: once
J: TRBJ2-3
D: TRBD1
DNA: TGCAGCGCCATGGACAGGGGGCATGATGATACGCAGTATTTT
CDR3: CSAMDRGHDDTQYF

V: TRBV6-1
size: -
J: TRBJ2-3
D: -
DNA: TGTGCCAGCAGTGTTCTGGCGGGCCAAAGCACAGATACGCAGTATTTT
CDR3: CASSVLAGQSTDTQYF

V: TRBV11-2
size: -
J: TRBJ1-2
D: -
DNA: TGTGCCAGCAGCTCCGGGAACTTGTACGGCTACACCTTC
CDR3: CASSSGNLYGYTF

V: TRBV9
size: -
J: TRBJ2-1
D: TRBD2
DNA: TGTGCCAGCAGCGTTTTGGTAGCGGGAGGGCCGGAAAATGAGCAGTTCTTC
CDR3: CASSVLVAGGPENEQFF

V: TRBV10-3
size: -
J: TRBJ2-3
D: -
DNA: TGTGCCATCAGTGGCGGGCCCAGCACAGATACGCAGTATTTT
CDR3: CAISGGPSTDTQYF